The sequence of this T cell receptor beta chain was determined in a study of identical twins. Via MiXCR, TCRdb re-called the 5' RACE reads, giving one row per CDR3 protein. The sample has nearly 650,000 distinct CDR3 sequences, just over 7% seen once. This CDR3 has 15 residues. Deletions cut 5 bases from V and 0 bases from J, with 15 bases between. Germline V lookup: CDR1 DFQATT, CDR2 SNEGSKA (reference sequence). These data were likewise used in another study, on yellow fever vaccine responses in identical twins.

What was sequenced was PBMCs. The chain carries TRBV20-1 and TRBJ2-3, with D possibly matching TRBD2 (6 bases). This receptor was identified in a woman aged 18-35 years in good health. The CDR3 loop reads CSAGPLASSTDTQYF. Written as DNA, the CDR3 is TGCAGTGCTGGACCCCTAGCGTCTAGCACAGATACGCAGTATTTT.